There are a few counts of the clone carrying this T cell receptor beta chain. The sample originates from a study of shared clonotypes between healthy human individuals. Sequencing used immunoSEQ multiplex PCR; TCRdb keeps in-frame clones, though not all of them. The sample shows about 2.4 million clones, 80% to 95% of them seen only once. The CDR3 consists of 13 residues. V lost 6 bases and J lost 1, with 9 bases in between. Per germline, CDR1 SGHTA and CDR2 FQGTGA. The clonotype comes from a man aged 18 to 35 in good health. Some clones in this sample may be carry-over from other donors' samples. V and J are TRBV7-3 and TRBJ1-1; no definite D call. The sample was naive CD4+ T cells from PBMCs. Subset described: CD45RA+ positively selected. This CDR3 reads CASSIQSNTEAFF. The CDR3 coding sequence is TGTGCCAGCAGTATCCAGTCGAACACTGAAGCTTTCTTT.